What follows describes a single T cell receptor beta chain. Its antigen is unknown. This specimen comes from a study of vaccination and CD4 T cells after COVID-19. Across the study: Participants were administered two doses of either the BNT162b2 or the mRNA-1273 vaccine. From HCoV-229E, HCoV-OC43, HCoV-NL63 and SARS-CoV-2, overlapping spike peptides were used to stimulate the cells.

The V end was cut by 0 bases, the J end by 5 bases, with 13 bases between. CDR1 is LNHNV, CDR2 YYDKDF, per germline (reference sequence). The CDR3 loop spans 15 amino acids. At the Johns Hopkins FTIC core, DNA taken from cultured CD4+ T cells was sequenced by way of the Oncomine TCR Beta short-read assay. TCRdb used MiXCR to reprocess the PCR reads, holding one entry per CDR3 protein. Of 16,000 or so distinct CDR3 sequences listed, 52% are singletons. Described treatment: roughly nine-day PBMC culture with coronavirus spike peptide pools or control peptides (ViraFEST assay). The sequencing here drew on CD4+ T cells from blood, cultured in vitro, taken before SARS-CoV-2 vaccination. The V gene is TRBV15, the J gene TRBJ1-1; no clear D. This TCR derives from a human donor who had recovered from COVID-19. Written as DNA, the CDR3 is TGTGCCACCAGCAGAGATTTCGGGGAGACTACTGAAGCTTTCTTT. Residues: CATSRDFGETTEAFF.